These 16 T cell receptor beta chains originate from one sample sequenced in a study of OX40 agonist ivuxolimab in advanced cancers. Libraries came from the immunoSEQ multiplex PCR assay. Held by TCRdb, this immuneACCESS table contains in-frame sequences only and omits some clones. Under half of the omission traces to an unresolved V gene where checked; the cause of the rest is unknown. This sample is represented by over 30,000 clones; roughly 84% of them were singletons. The ten largest clonotypes hold around 12% of the sample. The sequences come from CD4+ or CD8+ T cells sorted from blood, collected in a trial of the OX40 agonist ivuxolimab. Receptors originate from an adult with an advanced solid tumor such as melanoma, head and neck, liver or kidney cancer.

The V and J genes are TRBV9 and TRBJ2-7; D unclear. The CDR3 is 14 amino acids. CDR1 and CDR2 (germline): SGDLS, YYNGEE. The ends were cut back, 3 bases at V and 5 bases at J, with 15 bases in the middle. The CDR3 sequence is CASSEKGLWDEQYF. CDR3 sequence (DNA): TGTGCCAGCAGCGAGAAAGGGCTTTGGGACGAGCAGTACTTC.

This chain joins TRBV28 and TRBJ1-5; D is uncertain. Germline CDR1 MDHEN, CDR2 SYDVKM. Trimming removed 8 bases at V and 7 bases at J, with 9 bases between. This CDR3 region has 11 residues. CDR3 bases: TGTGCCAGCGACGGAGGGCAGCCCCAGCATTTT. This sequence encodes CASDGGQPQHF.

The chain has TRBV11-1 and TRBJ2-7; D is uncertain. The V end was cut by 2 bases, the J end by 6 bases, with 14 bases between. Per the germline V gene, CDR1 is SGHAT and CDR2 is FQDESV (reference sequence). The CDR3 consists of 14 residues. The CDR3 is CASSLRESRGEQYF. CDR3 DNA: TGTGCCAGCAGCTTAAGAGAAAGCCGTGGCGAGCAGTACTTC.

This clone counts as medium-sized. The genes are TRBV7-8 and TRBJ2-7; no reliable D call. Per germline, CDR1 SGHVS and CDR2 FQNEAQ. Trimming took 1 base from V and 0 from J, leaving 13 bases between them. This CDR3 has 16 amino acids. CDR3 in amino acids: CASSLVPQHISYEQYF. Written as DNA, the CDR3 is TGTGCCAGCAGCTTAGTCCCCCAACACATCTCCTACGAGCAGTACTTC.

This clone was seen more than once but under ten times. CDR3 sequence reads: CASSLDTRRTRSSYEQYF. As DNA, the CDR3 is TGTGCCAGCAGCTTAGATACCAGGCGGACAAGGAGCTCCTACGAGCAGTACTTC. This chain uses TRBV7-2 with TRBJ2-7; D may be TRBD1 (5 bases). CDR1 SGHTA and CDR2 FQGNSA come from the germline V gene. Trimming cost V 1 base and J 0 bases, with 19 bases left between them. The CDR3 contains 18 residues.

On this clone itself: Germline is not matched at one junction end, which may reflect a read error. In DNA, the CDR3 is TGCGCCACTCCCAGGGTAGGCAGGGGAGTTAGCGGGAGCTCCGACGAGCAGTACTTC. Protein sequence: CATPRVGRGVSGSSDEQYF. The chain couples TRBV10-1 to TRBJ2-7, with 9 bases aligning to TRBD2. The CDR3 runs to 19 residues. In germline, CDR1 is WNHNN, CDR2 SYGVQD (reference sequence).

The V and J genes are TRBV2 and TRBJ1-6; D unclear. V was trimmed by 0 bases and J by 10 bases, leaving 10 bases between them. Germline-derived CDR1 and CDR2 are SNHLY and FYNNEI. The CDR3 sequence is 14 residues long. This chain's CDR3 is CASSEAGVNSPLHF. Here the CDR3 DNA reads TGTGCCAGCAGTGAAGCCGGGGTGAACTCACCCCTCCACTTT.

The chain uses TRBV2 and TRBJ2-7; TRBD1 or TRBD2 may be the D gene (5 bases each). Trimming removed 7 bases from V and 1 base from J, with 11 bases in between. The CDR3 loop spans 13 amino acids. Germline values: CDR1 SNHLY, CDR2 FYNNEI. The CDR3 here is CASKGSDSYEQYF. The CDR3 DNA is TGTGCCAGCAAGGGGAGCGATTCCTACGAGCAGTACTTC.

The chain joins TRBV5-6 to TRBJ1-6, with 7 bases fitting TRBD1. Germline-derived CDR1 and CDR2 are SGHDT and YYEEEE. CDR3 length: 17 residues. V was clipped by 6 bases and J by 8 bases; unmatched bases: 17. This chain's CDR3 is CASTAGQFDVGDSPLHF. The DNA for the CDR3 is TGTGCCAGCACCGCGGGACAGTTCGATGTTGGTGATTCACCCCTCCACTTT.

V is TRBV4-3 and J is TRBJ1-2, with 8 bases that match TRBD1. The V gene's germline CDR1 is LGHNA and CDR2 YSLEER. The CDR3 runs 17 residues. With 0 bases clipped from V and 4 bases from J, the junction kept 10 bases outside the gene matches. In DNA form, the CDR3 reads TGCGCCAGCAGCCAAGATTTTCCCGGACAGGGCTTCTATGGCTACACCTTC. This codes for CASSQDFPGQGFYGYTF.

The rearrangement joins TRBV9 to TRBJ2-7, with D uncertain. Germline CDR1 and CDR2: SGDLS and YYNGEE. This CDR3 is 14 amino acids long. V lost 0 bases to trimming and J lost 2 bases, with 9 bases between them. The chain's CDR3 is CASSVGVSPYEQYF. In DNA form, the CDR3 reads TGTGCCAGCAGCGTAGGGGTTTCCCCCTACGAGCAGTACTTC.

The CDR3 bases are TGTGCCAGCAGTGAAAGAGGACTAGCGGGAGGTCCCGGGGAGCTGTTTTTT. Encoded protein: CASSERGLAGGPGELFF. V usage is TRBV25-1 and J usage is TRBJ2-2, with 14 nucleotides matching TRBD2. This CDR3 is built from 17 residues. V lost 2 bases and J lost 6; bases outside the gene matches: 5. Germline assignment: CDR1 MGHDK and CDR2 SYGVNS.

The chain links TRBV2 to TRBJ1-6; 7 nucleotides line up with TRBD1. The CDR3 runs to 17 residues. With 6 bases clipped from V and 0 bases from J, the junction kept 8 bases outside the gene matches. Germline V gene sequence: CDR1 SNHLY, CDR2 FYNNEI. For the CDR3, the DNA is TGTGCCAGCAGAACGGACAGGAGGAGCTCCTATAATTCACCCCTCCACTTT. This translates into CASRTDRRSSYNSPLHF.

The rearrangement uses TRBV7-7 and TRBJ2-5, with D unclear. Germline V gene sequence: CDR1 SSHAT, CDR2 FNYEAQ (reference sequence). With 5 bases removed from V and 3 bases from J, the gap between germline ends came to 16 bases. The CDR3 sequence is 15 residues long. In nucleotides, the CDR3 is TGTGCCAGCAGCCCTAGTGTTGGGAAGAAAGAGACCCAGTACTTC. Translated, it gives CASSPSVGKKETQYF.

This clone was seen only once. CDR3 loop: CASTLAGSTDTQYF. The DNA of the CDR3 is TGTGCCAGCACTCTAGCGGGGAGCACAGATACGCAGTATTTT. This rearrangement joins TRBV2 to TRBJ2-3, with 9 bases matching TRBD2. This CDR3 region has 14 residues. After removal of 7 bases from V and 0 bases from J, the junction contained 2 bases not matched to a gene. Germline V gives CDR1 SNHLY, CDR2 FYNNEI. Full variable domain (missing parts from reference TRBV2 and TRBJ2-3): EPEVTQTPSHQVTQMGQEVILRCVPISNHLYFYWYRQILGQKVEFLVSFYNNEISEKSEIFDDQFSVERPDGSNFTLKIRSTKLEDSAMYFCASTLAGSTDTQYFGPGTRLTVL.

V gene TRBV4-3 combines with J gene TRBJ2-7; 7 bases line up with TRBD2. Germline V CDR1 and CDR2: LGHNA, YSLEER. The CDR3 sequence is 16 residues long. V shed 1 base, J shed 5 bases, and the junction held 11 bases outside the gene matches. Here the CDR3 DNA reads TGCGCCAGCAGCCAAGTTTTGACTAGCCCTGTGAACGAGCAGTACTTC. Amino acid sequence: CASSQVLTSPVNEQYF.